The 20 T cell receptor beta chains below come from one sample, sequenced in a study of shared clonotypes between healthy human individuals (dated by TCRdb to the early 2020s). Library construction relied on the immunoSEQ multiplex PCR assay. TCRdb stores this immuneACCESS table with in-frame sequences only. Part of the clones is absent; in the studies checked, under half of the shortfall reflects unresolved V genes, and no reason is known for the rest. In all, the sample holds hundreds of thousands of clones, and 75% to 85% of those were seen once. 13% of the sample is taken by the ten largest. Sequenced input: PBMCs. The receptor set was obtained from a middle-aged woman in good health. Some clones in this sample may be carry-over from other donors' samples.

Worth noting for this clone: This likely stems from a read error, as it lies one base from a far larger clone. The CDR3 DNA is TGCGCCAGCAGCCGAGATCTTGGGACAGGGGCCGAAAAACTGTTTTTT. It specifies CASSRDLGTGAEKLFF. The chain carries TRBV4-3 and TRBJ1-4, with 10 positions matching TRBD1. Trimming at V came to 4 bases and at J to 8 bases, leaving 10 bases not matched to a gene. Germline V gene sequence: CDR1 LGHNA, CDR2 YSLEER. The CDR3 loop spans 16 amino acids.

This chain's CDR3 is CASSWDRILTDTQYF. CDR3 DNA: TGTGCCAGCAGTTGGGACAGGATACTAACAGATACGCAGTATTTT. The rearrangement joins TRBV7-8 to TRBJ2-3, with 8 nucleotides matching TRBD1. From germline, CDR1 is SGHVS and CDR2 FQNEAQ. Trimming took 6 bases from V and 3 from J; bases not matched to a gene: 8. This CDR3 has 15 amino acids.

Turning to this clone: A read error may produce the germline difference seen at one junction end. This chain links TRBV7-7 with TRBJ2-1; D is unclear. Per germline, CDR1 SSHAT and CDR2 FNYEAQ (reference sequence). This CDR3 comprises 16 residues. The chain's CDR3 is CASSTNVFDPLNEQFF. The CDR3 DNA reads TGTGCTAGCAGCACGAATGTCTTCGACCCTTTAAATGAGCAGTTCTTC.

The rearrangement uses TRBV11-2 and TRBJ2-2; D gene unclear. The germline V and J ends were trimmed by 4 bases and 1 base, with 7 bases remaining between them. The CDR3 runs to 14 residues. Germline CDR1 is SGHAT and CDR2 is FQNNGV. The CDR3 sequence is CASSYQKNTGELFF. CDR3 sequence (DNA): TGTGCCAGCAGCTACCAGAAGAACACCGGGGAGCTGTTTTTT. Full variable domain (rest looked up from reference TRBV11-2 and TRBJ2-2): EAGVAQSPRYKIIEKRQSVAFWCNPISGHATLYWYQQILGQGPKLLIQFQNNGVVDDSQLPKDRFSAERLKGVDSTLKIQPAKLEDSAVYLCASSYQKNTGELFFGEGSRLTVL.

This chain connects TRBV9 to TRBJ2-3; 8 bases line up with TRBD1. CDR1 SGDLS and CDR2 YYNGEE come from the germline V gene. Losses at the gene ends were 3 bases for V and 4 bases for J; bases not matched to a gene: 7. The CDR3 has 15 amino acids. Here the CDR3 reads CASSARTGFADTQYF. CDR3 nucleotide sequence: TGTGCCAGCAGCGCACGGACAGGGTTTGCAGATACGCAGTATTTT.

The rearrangement uses TRBV7-8 and TRBJ2-1; 12 bases fit TRBD2. The germline gives CDR1 SGHVS, CDR2 FQNEAQ. The junction had 3 bases not matched to a gene; V was cut back by 0 bases and J by 6 bases. This CDR3 is built from 16 residues. In DNA, the CDR3 is TGTGCCAGCAGCTTAGCGAGACTAGCGGGAGTCAATGAGCAGTTCTTC. It is translated as CASSLARLAGVNEQFF.

The V call is TRBV18, the J call TRBJ1-1, with a tentative D call TRBD1 (6 bases). The CDR3 contains 17 residues. Trimming cost V 3 bases and J 0 bases, with 17 bases left between them. CDR1 KGHSH and CDR2 LQKENI come from the germline V gene. The CDR3 bases are TGTGCCAGCTCACCTTACAGGGTTGGGGGGATGAACACTGAAGCTTTCTTT. This sequence encodes CASSPYRVGGMNTEAFF.

The rearrangement uses TRBV28 and TRBJ2-7; D gene unclear. Trimming stripped 1 base from V and 7 bases from J, with 5 bases between. Germline CDR1 MDHEN, CDR2 SYDVKM. CDR3 length equals 11 residues. The CDR3 is CASSLLREQYF. The CDR3 bases are TGTGCCAGCAGTTTATTACGGGAGCAGTACTTC.

The V and J genes are TRBV27 and TRBJ2-7; TRBD2 aligns across 10 bases. The length of the CDR3 is 16 residues. V lost 0 bases, J lost 4 bases, and 6 bases stayed unmatched. Germline V lookup: CDR1 MNHEY, CDR2 SMNVEV (reference sequence). The CDR3 coding sequence is TGTGCCAGCAGTTTATCCCCTGGACTAGCGGCTTACGAGCAGTACTTC. Translated, it gives CASSLSPGLAAYEQYF.

This clone turned up a few times. The V and J genes are TRBV9 and TRBJ2-1, with a possible D match to TRBD2 (6 bases). V shed 4 bases and J shed 3 bases, with 14 bases lying between them. This CDR3 is 15 amino acids long. In germline, CDR1 is SGDLS, CDR2 YYNGEE. The CDR3, as DNA: TGTGCCAGCAGCCTGGGGGACTCAGTCTACAATGAGCAGTTCTTC. Its translation: CASSLGDSVYNEQFF. The whole variable domain, filled in from reference TRBV9 and TRBJ2-1, reads DSGVTQTPKHLITATGQRVTLRCSPRSGDLSVYWYQQSLDQGLQFLIQYYNGEERAKGNILERFSAQQFPDLHSELNLSSLELGDSALYFCASSLGDSVYNEQFFGPGTRLTVL.

There are a few counts of this clone. V usage is TRBV7-3 and J usage is TRBJ1-5; D gene uncertain. This CDR3 comprises 14 residues. The germline V and J ends were trimmed by 2 bases and 3 bases, with 8 bases remaining between them. Germline V gene data show CDR1 as SGHTA and CDR2 as FQGTGA. The DNA for the CDR3 is TGTGCCAGCAGCTTAGGCTACCACAATCAGCCCCAGCATTTT. Translating it yields CASSLGYHNQPQHF.

This clone appeared a few times. This chain connects TRBV6-4 to TRBJ2-3; 15 bases line up with TRBD2. Losses at the gene ends were 11 bases for V and 3 bases for J; bases not matched to a gene: 15. The germline CDR1 and CDR2 sequences are MRHNA and SNTAGT. This CDR3 is built from 18 residues. The CDR3 spells CACLEGLAGGVGTDTQYF. DNA of the CDR3: TGTGCCTGCCTAGAGGGACTAGCGGGAGGCGTCGGGACAGATACGCAGTATTTT.

J is TRBJ1-6 and V is TRBV4-3, with D unclear. Trimming stripped 2 bases from V and 8 bases from J, with 7 bases between. Germline values: CDR1 LGHNA, CDR2 YSLEER. The CDR3 runs 13 residues. CDR3 residues: CASSQQEDSPLHF. CDR3 coding DNA: TGCGCCAGCAGCCAACAGGAAGATTCACCCCTCCACTTT.

This sequence joins TRBV5-6 and TRBJ2-7; 7 bases agree with TRBD1. This CDR3 is 13 amino acids long. Germline-derived CDR1 and CDR2 are SGHDT and YYEEEE. The trim removed 3 bases at V and 7 bases at J, leaving 7 bases unmatched. The CDR3 is CASSWGRGSEQYF. DNA of the CDR3: TGTGCCAGCAGCTGGGGCAGGGGGAGTGAGCAGTACTTC.

The V gene is TRBV18, the J gene TRBJ2-5; 7 nucleotides match TRBD2. The last part of the DNA fits TRBJ2-7 better; the J call may be wrong. The CDR3 extends over 13 amino acids. From germline, CDR1 is KGHSH and CDR2 LQKENI. CDR3 sequence (DNA): TGTGCCAGCTCACCGCAGAGGGAGGGCGAGCAGTACTTC. Its protein product is CASSPQREGEQYF.

This sequence joins TRBV28 and TRBJ1-4; 10 bases align to TRBD1. The CDR3 contains 16 residues. V shed 3 bases and J 6 bases; nucleotides not matched to a gene: 7. The germline CDR1 and CDR2 sequences are MDHEN and SYDVKM. CDR3 amino acids: CASSFRQGAGDEKLFF. CDR3 coding DNA: TGTGCCAGCAGTTTCCGACAGGGGGCAGGGGATGAAAAACTGTTTTTT.

The V and J genes are TRBV4-2 and TRBJ1-4; no clear D. Germline CDR1 LGHNA, CDR2 YNFKEQ. This CDR3 comprises 15 residues. Between the trimmed V and J ends, which lost 4 bases and 3 bases, there was a span of 12 bases. The DNA for the CDR3 is TGTGCCAGCAGCCGGGAGGGAGGGCCTAATGAAAAACTGTTTTTT. Amino acid sequence: CASSREGGPNEKLFF.

The table lists this clone with a count of one. The chain couples TRBV5-4 to TRBJ1-4; 7 bases fit TRBD1. This CDR3 is built from 16 residues. Trimming removed 4 bases from V and 0 bases from J; junction bases left unmatched: 6. Looked up from germline, CDR1 is SGHNT and CDR2 is YYREEE (reference sequence). The CDR3 is CASSHDRVSTNEKLFF. The CDR3 coding sequence is TGTGCCAGCAGCCACGACAGGGTCTCAACTAATGAAAAACTGTTTTTT.

The rearrangement links TRBV5-1 to TRBJ2-5, with 9 bases aligning to TRBD1. Near its end, the DNA agrees better with TRBJ2-7, so the J call may be wrong. Germline CDR1 is SGHRS and CDR2 is YFSETQ. The CDR3 is made up of 13 amino acids. The CDR3 DNA reads TGCGCCAGCAGCCCCGGGACAGGGCCCGAGCAGTACTTC. Translating gives CASSPGTGPEQYF.

V gene TRBV5-4 combines with J gene TRBJ1-1; D is unclear. The CDR3 has 10 residues. Deletions cut 2 bases from V and 8 bases from J, with 4 bases between. CDR1 and CDR2 (germline): SGHNT, YYREEE (reference sequence). The CDR3 loop is CASSFDEAFF. The CDR3 nucleotides read TGTGCCAGCAGCTTTGACGAAGCTTTCTTT.